The clone carrying this T cell receptor (beta chain) was counted a single time. Both 60 Vbeta primers and 13 Jbeta primers went into the PCR. TCRdb's table, derived via immunoSEQ multiplex PCR, lists solely in-frame clones and lacks some. The table shows around 180,000 clones, with 85% occurring only once. These data come from a study of cytomegalovirus exposure and HLA in healthy donors. Germline CDR1 is SGHRS and CDR2 is YFSETQ. This CDR3 spans 14 amino acids. The V end was cut by 6 bases, the J end by 4 bases, with 14 bases between. This clonotype originated in a boy between 2 and 15 years old in good health and CMV-seronegative. This chain joins TRBV5-1 and TRBJ2-1, with D possibly being TRBD2 (5 bases). The source material was PBMCs. CDR3 sequence (DNA): TGCGCCAGCAAGGCGGCTAGCAGTTACAATGAGCAGTTCTTC. Protein sequence: CASKAASSYNEQFF. The whole variable domain, filled in from reference TRBV5-1 and TRBJ2-1, reads KAGVTQTPRYLIKTRGQQVTLSCSPISGHRSVSWYQQTPGQGLQFLFEYFSETQRNKGNFPGRFSGRQFSNSRSEMNVSTLELGDSALYLCASKAASSYNEQFFGPGTRLTVL.